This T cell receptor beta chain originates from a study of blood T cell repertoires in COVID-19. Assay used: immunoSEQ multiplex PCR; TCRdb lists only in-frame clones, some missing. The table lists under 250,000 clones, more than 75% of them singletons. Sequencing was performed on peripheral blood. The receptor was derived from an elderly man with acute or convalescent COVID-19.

CDR3 DNA: TGTGCCAGCTCACCATTGCGGGAGAGGAACAATGAGCAGTTCTTC. It specifies CASSPLRERNNEQFF. The V and J genes are TRBV18 and TRBJ2-1; 7 positions match TRBD2. This CDR3 comprises 15 residues. CDR1 is KGHSH and CDR2 is LQKENI in the germline V gene. V lost 2 bases and J lost 5; bases outside the gene matches: 6.